Listed here are 18 T cell receptor beta chains from one sample, sequenced in a study of CD8+ T cells in alopecia areata. RNA was isolated and reverse transcribed to cDNA, the sequencing template. The table came from immunoSEQ multiplex PCR; TCRdb's copy has only in-frame clones and leaves some out. The top ten hold approximately 3.3% of the sample, which has 120,000 or so clones, 35% to 40% seen once. Specimen: CD4+ T cells sorted from blood. The receptors here all came from a human donor with alopecia areata.

The chain joins TRBV29-1 to TRBJ1-2, with TRBD1 matching over 7 bases. CDR1 and CDR2 from the germline V gene are SQVTM and ANQGSEA. CDR3 length: 14 amino acids. J gave up 4 bases and V 4 bases, and 9 bases lay outside the gene matches. The chain's CDR3 is CSVARQGRVYGYTF. CDR3 nucleotide sequence: TGCAGCGTTGCCCGACAGGGACGCGTCTATGGCTACACCTTC.

CDR3 nucleotide sequence: TGTGCCAGCAGCCGGCAGGGCACCCACACTGAAGCTTTCTTT. It translates to CASSRQGTHTEAFF. This chain links TRBV2 with TRBJ1-1; a possible D gene is TRBD1 (5 bases). The CDR3 is 14 residues long. Germline CDR1 is SNHLY and CDR2 is FYNNEI. Between the trimmed V and J ends, which lost 6 bases and 3 bases, there was a span of 14 bases.

This clone was counted once. The V gene is TRBV5-1, the J gene TRBJ2-1, with 7 bases aligning to TRBD1. The CDR3 consists of 13 residues. The V and J ends lost 4 bases and 7 bases, in that order; junction bases with no gene match: 5. Germline V gene sequence: CDR1 SGHRS, CDR2 YFSETQ. As DNA, the CDR3 is TGCGCCAGCAGCCAGACAGGGTTGAATGAGCAGTTCTTC. Protein: CASSQTGLNEQFF.

The rearrangement links TRBV4-2 to TRBJ1-1; no clear D. This CDR3 contains 12 residues. V dropped 0 bases and J dropped 6 bases, with 5 bases sitting between them. Germline CDR1 is LGHNA and CDR2 is YNFKEQ. CDR3 protein: CASSQDPAEAFF. The CDR3 DNA reads as TGTGCCAGCAGCCAAGACCCCGCTGAAGCTTTCTTT.

This clone has just a few counts. The gene calls are TRBV29-1 and TRBJ2-5; unclear D gene. Germline V lookup: CDR1 SQVTM, CDR2 ANQGSEA. The CDR3 has 12 residues. Trimming removed 8 bases at V and 3 bases at J, with 13 bases between. The CDR3 reads CSSRSTKETQYF. The CDR3 nucleotides are TGCAGCTCTCGCAGTACCAAAGAGACCCAGTACTTC. The whole variable domain, remainder taken from reference TRBV29-1 and TRBJ2-5, is SAVISQKPSRDICQRGTSLTIQCQVDSQVTMMFWYRQQPGQSLTLIATANQGSEATYESGFVIDKFPISRPNLTFSTLTVSNMSPEDSSIYLCSSRSTKETQYFGPGTRLLVL.

The J gene is TRBJ2-5, the V gene TRBV29-1; no clear D gene. Looked up from germline, CDR1 is SQVTM and CDR2 is ANQGSEA. V lost 2 bases, J lost 1 base, and 14 bases lay in between. The CDR3 loop spans 15 amino acids. The CDR3 is CSVEKDPVFQETQYF. CDR3 nucleotides: TGCAGCGTTGAAAAGGACCCCGTTTTCCAAGAGACCCAGTACTTC. The full variable domain, completed using reference TRBV29-1 and TRBJ2-5, is SAVISQKPSRDICQRGTSLTIQCQVDSQVTMMFWYRQQPGQSLTLIATANQGSEATYESGFVIDKFPISRPNLTFSTLTVSNMSPEDSSIYLCSVEKDPVFQETQYFGPGTRLLVL.

The chain has TRBV7-2 and TRBJ2-7; the match to TRBD2 covers 7 bases. From germline, CDR1 is SGHTA and CDR2 FQGNSA. J was trimmed by 9 bases and V by 3 bases; bases with no gene match: 8. CDR3 length: 13 residues. CDR3 sequence (DNA): TGTGCCAGCAGCTTTACTAGCGCGGGGTGGCAGTACTTC. Protein product: CASSFTSAGWQYF.

This clone was recorded a few times. CDR3 sequence reads: CASSFKRGTDTQYF. The CDR3, as DNA: TGTGCCAGCAGTTTTAAGCGTGGCACAGATACGCAGTATTTT. V gene TRBV6-6 combines with J gene TRBJ2-3, with no clear D. V was pared by 4 bases and J by 1 base, with 9 bases between. CDR1 MNHNY and CDR2 SVGAGI come from the germline V gene (reference sequence). The CDR3 is 14 amino acids.

The CDR3 region is CASSPASSNEQYF. The CDR3 DNA reads as TGTGCCAGCAGCCCGGCGTCTTCCAACGAGCAGTACTTC. This chain connects TRBV7-9 to TRBJ2-7; D gene ambiguous. The CDR3 has 13 amino acids. Trimming took 5 bases from V and 5 from J, leaving 13 bases between them. Germline V CDR1 and CDR2: SEHNR, FQNEAQ (reference sequence).

The rearrangement uses TRBV2 and TRBJ2-1, with TRBD2 matching 8 bases. Trimming took 6 bases from V and 4 from J; bases not matched to a gene: 8. Germline CDR1 reads SNHLY; CDR2 reads FYNNEI. The CDR3 sequence is 15 residues long. The DNA for the CDR3 is TGTGCCAGCAGACAGCTAGCGGGTGCTTACAATGAGCAGTTCTTC. This translates into CASRQLAGAYNEQFF.

V usage is TRBV7-2 and J usage is TRBJ2-7; D is perhaps TRBD1 or TRBD2 (5 bases each). The CDR3 length is 14 residues. Trimming stripped 1 base from V and 1 base from J, with 8 bases between. Looked up from germline, CDR1 is SGHTA and CDR2 is FQGNSA. The CDR3 protein is CASSLVEGSYEQYF. CDR3 DNA: TGTGCCAGCAGCTTAGTAGAGGGGTCCTACGAGCAGTACTTC.

This clone was picked up a small number of times. CDR3 sequence reads: CSVTPGLQNTEAFF. The CDR3 coding sequence is TGCAGCGTAACCCCGGGACTCCAAAACACTGAAGCTTTCTTT. The gene calls are TRBV29-1 and TRBJ1-1, with TRBD1 as a possible D gene (5 bases). This CDR3 has 14 amino acids. Germline loops: CDR1 SQVTM, CDR2 ANQGSEA. V shed 6 bases and J shed 2 bases, with 16 bases lying between them.

The rearrangement joins TRBV30 to TRBJ2-7; D is tentatively TRBD1 or TRBD2 (5 bases each). CDR3 length: 15 residues. Germline CDR1 is GTSNPN and CDR2 is SVGIG (reference sequence). Trimming removed 2 bases from V and 0 bases from J, with 14 bases in between. CDR3 in amino acids: CAWSLPGPSSYEQYF. Here the CDR3 DNA reads TGTGCCTGGAGTCTGCCGGGACCGAGCTCCTACGAGCAGTACTTC. The entire variable domain, with the rest obtained from reference TRBV30 and TRBJ2-7, is as follows: SQTIHQWPATLVQPVGSPLSLECTVEGTSNPNLYWYRQAAGRGLQLLFYSVGIGQISSEVPQNLSASRPQDRQFILSSKKLLLSDSGFYLCAWSLPGPSSYEQYFGPGTRLTVT.

This clone has only a few counts. The CDR3 DNA reads TGCAGCGTTGTTCAACAGGTCACAGATACGCAGTATTTT. Its translation: CSVVQQVTDTQYF. This chain uses TRBV29-1 with TRBJ2-3, with D perhaps TRBD1 (5 bases). Germline CDR1 is SQVTM and CDR2 is ANQGSEA. This CDR3 is 13 amino acids long. Trimming removed 4 bases at V and 2 bases at J, with 10 bases between.

The V gene is TRBV29-1, the J gene TRBJ1-2; possible D gene TRBD1, 6 bases. Germline assignment: CDR1 SQVTM and CDR2 ANQGSEA. Trimming cost V 3 bases and J 4 bases, with 12 bases left between them. This CDR3 has 13 amino acids. In DNA form, the CDR3 reads TGCAGCGTTGAGTGGACAGTTGGCTATGGCTACACCTTC. Its protein is CSVEWTVGYGYTF.

The V and J genes are TRBV7-2 and TRBJ2-3, with D perhaps matching TRBD2 (6 bases). V was pared by 7 bases and J by 11 bases, with 16 bases between. Germline-derived CDR1 and CDR2 are SGHTA and FQGNSA. The CDR3 extends over 12 amino acids. DNA of the CDR3: TGTGCCAGCACCTCCTCCGGGCGGGGGCAGTATTTT. Its protein product is CASTSSGRGQYF.

The J gene is TRBJ2-7, the V gene TRBV27; D remains ambiguous. From germline, CDR1 is MNHEY and CDR2 SMNVEV (reference sequence). CDR3 length equals 14 residues. Trimming took 6 bases from V and 0 from J, leaving 12 bases between them. In DNA form, the CDR3 reads TGTGCCAGCAGCCGGACCGGTGTCTCCTACGAGCAGTACTTC. It translates to CASSRTGVSYEQYF.

There are a few counts of this clone. The chain's CDR3 is CASSPPQGERETQYF. As DNA, the CDR3 is TGTGCCAGCAGTCCTCCACAGGGGGAACGAGAGACCCAGTACTTC. V is TRBV28 and J is TRBJ2-5; 8 positions agree with TRBD1. Germline values: CDR1 MDHEN, CDR2 SYDVKM. The length of the CDR3 is 15 residues. V lost 5 bases and J lost 4; bases outside the gene matches: 9. The variable domain in full, with the rest retrieved from reference TRBV28 and TRBJ2-5, is DVKVTQSSRYLVKRTGEKVFLECVQDMDHENMFWYRQDPGLGLRLIYFSYDVKMKEKGDIPEGYSVSREKKERFSLILESASTNQTSMYLCASSPPQGERETQYFGPGTRLLVL.